The source of this TCR beta chain is a study of cytotoxic CD8 clonotypes in ibrutinib-treated CLL. Comments on this clone: The antigen is unknown.

The CDR3 sequence is 13 residues long. Germline V lookup: CDR1 LNHDA, CDR2 SQIVND (reference sequence). Trimming left V 9 bases short and J 2 bases short, with 13 bases between. Measured with immunoSEQ multiplex PCR; TCRdb has only the in-frame clones, and not every one. The table lists approximately 340,000 clones, about 64% of them singletons. Study-level findings and limits: T-cell clonality at baseline went above that of age-matched healthy donors and rose and fell with circulating CD8+ T-cell counts. Higher clonality was seen at ibrutinib response and a return toward baseline at progression.

The TCR was taken from a human donor with chronic lymphocytic leukemia. The J gene is TRBJ1-1, the V gene TRBV19; weak D call: TRBD1 (5 bases). The source was PBMCs, collected after 36 months of ibrutinib treatment. The CDR3 spells CASLRGGNTEAFF. The CDR3 bases are TGTGCCAGCCTTAGGGGAGGCAACACTGAAGCTTTCTTT.